This paragraph reports one T cell receptor beta chain. Antigen specificity is unknown. These data are taken from a study of T-cell memory formation after mild COVID-19. Study results and limitations: Contracting clones from day 15 to 85 showed balanced CD4/CD8; later expanders favored CD4+.

The germline gives CDR1 SGHTA, CDR2 FQGNSA. V was pared by 6 bases and J by 0 bases, with 9 bases between. CDR3 size: 15 residues. 5'RACE, which relied on constant-segment primers, yielded TCR alpha and TCR beta cDNA libraries carrying sample barcodes and UMIs. MiXCR, run by TCRdb on the 5' RACE reads, gives a single entry per CDR3 protein. The profile covers approximately 340,000 distinct CDR3 sequences, with 10% to 15% appearing a single time and 20% to 25% taken by the ten largest. This chain links TRBV7-2 with TRBJ2-6; D uncertain. The sequencing sample was made of PBMCs or a T cell subset sorted from them (not recorded which). The sequence came from a man between 18 and 35 years old who had mild COVID-19 (a few samples of this study predate the infection). Cell type and time point are not known. The CDR3 DNA follows: TGTGCCAGCAGGGGTTGGGTCTCTGGGGCCAACGTCCTGACTTTC. It is translated as CASRGWVSGANVLTF.